This T cell receptor beta chain was sequenced during a study of T cells in Graves' hyperthyroidism and ophthalmopathy. Study-level findings and limits: Before onset, ophthalmopathy was predicted by the model a median approximately 6.5 months earlier.

CDR3 size: 13 residues. Trimming removed 7 bases at V and 3 bases at J, with 10 bases between. Looked up from germline, CDR1 is SNHLY and CDR2 is FYNNEI. This clonotype was counted many times. What it binds is not known. Researchers took RNA transcripts and amplified the TCR beta CDR3 regions from them. The HTBI primer set served for first-round RT-PCR of the TCR CDR3. Via MiXCR, TCRdb re-called the multiplex PCR reads, giving one row per CDR3 protein. The table records about 400,000 distinct CDR3 sequences, over 13% of them present only once. This receptor was taken from a man aged 50 to 59 with Graves' ophthalmopathy. This chain connects TRBV2 to TRBJ1-5; D possibly corresponds to TRBD1 (5 bases). The specimen sequenced was blood. The CDR3 is CASTLGTNQPQHF. The CDR3 DNA reads TGTGCCAGCACCCTTGGGACCAATCAGCCCCAGCATTTT.